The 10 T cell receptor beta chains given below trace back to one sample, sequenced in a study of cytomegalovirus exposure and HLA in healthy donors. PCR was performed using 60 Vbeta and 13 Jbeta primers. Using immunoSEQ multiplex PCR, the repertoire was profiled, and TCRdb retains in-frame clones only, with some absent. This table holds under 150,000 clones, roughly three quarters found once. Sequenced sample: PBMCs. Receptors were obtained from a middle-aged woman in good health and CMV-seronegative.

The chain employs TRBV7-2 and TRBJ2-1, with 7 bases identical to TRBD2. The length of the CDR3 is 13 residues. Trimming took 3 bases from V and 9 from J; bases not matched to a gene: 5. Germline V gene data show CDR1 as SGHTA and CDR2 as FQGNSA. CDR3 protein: CASSFPRGVEQFF. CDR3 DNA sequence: TGTGCCAGCAGCTTCCCACGGGGGGTTGAGCAGTTCTTC.

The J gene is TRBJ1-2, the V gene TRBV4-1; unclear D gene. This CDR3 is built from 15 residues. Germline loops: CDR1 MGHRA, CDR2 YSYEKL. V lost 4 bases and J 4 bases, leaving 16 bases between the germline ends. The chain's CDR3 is CASSLGGEGGYGYTF. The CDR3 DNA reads TGCGCCAGCAGCCTAGGTGGGGAAGGAGGCTATGGCTACACCTTC.

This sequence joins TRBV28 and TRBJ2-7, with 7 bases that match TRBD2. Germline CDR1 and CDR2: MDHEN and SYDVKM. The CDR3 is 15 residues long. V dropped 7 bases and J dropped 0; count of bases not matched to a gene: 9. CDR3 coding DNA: TGTGCCAGCACTACGGGGGGTTCTAGCTCCTACGAGCAGTACTTC. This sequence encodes CASTTGGSSSYEQYF.

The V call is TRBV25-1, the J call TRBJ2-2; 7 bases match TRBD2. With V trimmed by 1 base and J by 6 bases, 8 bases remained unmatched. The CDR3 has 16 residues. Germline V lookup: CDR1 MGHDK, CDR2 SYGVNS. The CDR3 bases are TGTGCCAGCAGTGAATTAGGAGGGAGGGTGGCCGGGGAGCTGTTTTTT. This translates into CASSELGGRVAGELFF. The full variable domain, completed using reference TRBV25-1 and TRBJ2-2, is EADIYQTPRYLVIGTGKKITLECSQTMGHDKMYWYQQDPGMELHLIHYSYGVNSTEKGDLSSESTVSRIRTEHFPLTLESARPSHTSQYLCASSELGGRVAGELFFGEGSRLTVL.

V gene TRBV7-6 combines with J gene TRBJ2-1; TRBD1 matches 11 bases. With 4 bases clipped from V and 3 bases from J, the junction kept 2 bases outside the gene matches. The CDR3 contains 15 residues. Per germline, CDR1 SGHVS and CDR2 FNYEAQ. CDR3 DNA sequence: TGTGCCAGCAGCTACGGGACAGGGGGCTACAATGAGCAGTTCTTC. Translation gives CASSYGTGGYNEQFF.

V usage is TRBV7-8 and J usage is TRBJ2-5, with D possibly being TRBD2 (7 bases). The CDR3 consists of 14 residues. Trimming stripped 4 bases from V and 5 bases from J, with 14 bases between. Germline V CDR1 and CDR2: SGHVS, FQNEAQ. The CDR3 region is CASSWSGGRETQYF. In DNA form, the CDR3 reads TGTGCCAGCAGCTGGTCCGGGGGGCGGGAGACCCAGTACTTC.

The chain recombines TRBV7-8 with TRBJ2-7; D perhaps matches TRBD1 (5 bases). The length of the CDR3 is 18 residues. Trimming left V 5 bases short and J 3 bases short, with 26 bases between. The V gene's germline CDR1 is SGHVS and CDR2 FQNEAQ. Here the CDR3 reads CASSTYIVAVTGDYEQYF. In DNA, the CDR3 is TGTGCCAGCAGCACTTATATCGTTGCGGTAACAGGCGACTACGAGCAGTACTTC.

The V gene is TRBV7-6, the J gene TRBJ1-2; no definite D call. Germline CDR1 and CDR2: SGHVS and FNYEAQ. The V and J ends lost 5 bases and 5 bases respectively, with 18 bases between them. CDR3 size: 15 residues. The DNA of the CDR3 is TGTGCCAGCAGCCGTGGTAGCGGGGAATGGTATGGCTACACCTTC. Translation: CASSRGSGEWYGYTF. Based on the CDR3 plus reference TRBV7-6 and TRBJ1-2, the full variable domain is GAGVSQSPRYKVTKRGQDVALRCDPISGHVSLYWYRQALGQGPEFLTYFNYEAQQDKSGLPNDRFSAERPEGSISTLTIQRTEQRDSAMYRCASSRGSGEWYGYTFGSGTRLTVV.

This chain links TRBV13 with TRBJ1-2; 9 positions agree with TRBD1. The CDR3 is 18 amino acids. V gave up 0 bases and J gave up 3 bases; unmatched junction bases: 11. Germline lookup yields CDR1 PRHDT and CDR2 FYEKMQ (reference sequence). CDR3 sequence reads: CASSLGRGTGLYDYGYTF. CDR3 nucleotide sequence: TGTGCCAGCAGCTTAGGCCGGGGGACAGGGTTATATGACTATGGCTACACCTTC.

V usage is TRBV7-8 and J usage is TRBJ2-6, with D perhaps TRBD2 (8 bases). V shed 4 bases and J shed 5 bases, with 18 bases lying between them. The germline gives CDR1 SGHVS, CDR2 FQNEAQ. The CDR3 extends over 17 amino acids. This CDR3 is CASSYGRGQSWANVLTF. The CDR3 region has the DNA TGTGCCAGCAGCTACGGGAGGGGACAGTCTTGGGCCAACGTCCTGACTTTC.